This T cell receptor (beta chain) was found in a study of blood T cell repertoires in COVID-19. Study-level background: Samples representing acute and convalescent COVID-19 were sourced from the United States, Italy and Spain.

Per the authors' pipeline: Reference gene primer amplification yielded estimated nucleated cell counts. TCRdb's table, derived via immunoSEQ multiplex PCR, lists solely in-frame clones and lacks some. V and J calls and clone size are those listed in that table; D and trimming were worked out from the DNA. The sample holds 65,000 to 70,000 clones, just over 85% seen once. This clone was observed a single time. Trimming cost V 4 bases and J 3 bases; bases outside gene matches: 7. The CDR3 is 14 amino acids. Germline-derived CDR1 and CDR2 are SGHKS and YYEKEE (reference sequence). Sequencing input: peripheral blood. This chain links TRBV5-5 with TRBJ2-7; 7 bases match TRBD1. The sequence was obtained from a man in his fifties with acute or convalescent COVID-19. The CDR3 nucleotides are TGTGCCAGCAGCCGCCGGGACAGAGACTACGAGCAGTACTTC. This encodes CASSRRDRDYEQYF. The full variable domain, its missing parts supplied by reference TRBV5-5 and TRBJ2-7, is DAGVTQSPTHLIKTRGQQVTLRCSPISGHKSVSWYQQVLGQGPQFIFQYYEKEERGRGNFPDRFSARQFPNYSSELNVNALLLGDSALYLCASSRRDRDYEQYFGPGTRLTVT.